Each of the 10 T cell receptor beta chains below was sequenced from the same sample in a study of cytomegalovirus exposure and HLA in healthy donors. With 60 Vbeta and 13 Jbeta primers, the PCR was carried out. Sequenced by immunoSEQ multiplex PCR; TCRdb stores in-frame clones only, minus some. The repertoire shows 50,000 or so clones; the top ten hold roughly 9.6%. The specimen was PBMCs. The origin of the receptors is a man aged 45-60 years in good health and CMV-seropositive.

The chain recombines TRBV7-9 with TRBJ2-7; tentative D call: TRBD2 (5 bases). This CDR3 is built from 13 residues. The germline gives CDR1 SEHNR, CDR2 FQNEAQ (reference sequence). V was trimmed by 2 bases and J by 1 base, leaving 6 bases between them. The chain's CDR3 is CASSLPGSYEQYF. CDR3 DNA sequence: TGTGCCAGCAGCTTACCGGGGTCCTACGAGCAGTACTTC.

The CDR3 sequence: CASEEGGRTDTQYF. In DNA, the CDR3 is TGTGCCAGTGAAGAAGGCGGGCGCACAGATACGCAGTATTTT. V is TRBV7-2 and J is TRBJ2-3; TRBD2 might be the D (5 bases). The CDR3 spans 14 residues. Germline assignment: CDR1 SGHTA and CDR2 FQGNSA. The V and J ends lost 9 bases and 1 base respectively, with 14 bases between them.

The rearrangement links TRBV6-4 to TRBJ1-6; unclear D gene. In germline, CDR1 is MRHNA, CDR2 SNTAGT. V was pared by 2 bases and J by 5 bases, with 4 bases between. The CDR3 length is 13 residues. CDR3: CASSDDNNSPLHF. The CDR3 DNA follows: TGTGCCAGCAGTGACGACAATAATTCACCCCTCCACTTT.

The chain combines TRBV7-6 with TRBJ2-5, with D possibly being TRBD1 (5 bases). The CDR3 is 15 residues long. CDR1 is SGHVS and CDR2 is FNYEAQ in the germline V gene. Trimming left V 6 bases short and J 4 bases short, with 18 bases between. CDR3: CASSPRARERETQYF. For the CDR3, the DNA is TGTGCCAGCAGTCCTAGGGCCAGGGAACGAGAGACCCAGTACTTC.

Points on this clone: Distinct nucleotide sequences in the sample also encode this CDR3. V gene TRBV18 combines with J gene TRBJ1-1; 7 nucleotides align to TRBD1. CDR3 length: 13 amino acids. Germline CDR1 KGHSH, CDR2 LQKENI. J was trimmed by 1 base and V by 6 bases; bases with no gene match: 2. Here the CDR3 reads CASSRQGNTEAFF. DNA of the CDR3: TGTGCCAGCTCCCGACAGGGGAACACTGAAGCTTTCTTT.

The J gene is TRBJ2-5, the V gene TRBV27; 7 bases match TRBD2. Trimming took 3 bases from V and 5 from J; bases not matched to a gene: 12. This CDR3 contains 16 residues. Germline V gene data show CDR1 as MNHEY and CDR2 as SMNVEV (reference sequence). Written as DNA, the CDR3 is TGTGCCAGCAGTTTCAGAATGTGGGGAGGGAGCGAGACCCAGTACTTC. Translated, it gives CASSFRMWGGSETQYF.

The chain uses TRBV6-5 and TRBJ1-4, with D maybe TRBD1 (6 bases). Trimming left V 6 bases short and J 1 base short, with 12 bases between. Germline V gene sequence: CDR1 MNHEY, CDR2 SVGAGI. This CDR3 has 15 amino acids. The CDR3 region is CASSPDRITNEKLFF. The CDR3 nucleotides read TGTGCCAGCAGCCCCGACAGGATAACTAATGAAAAACTGTTTTTT.

The genes are TRBV7-2 and TRBJ2-7, with D possibly matching TRBD2 (6 bases). V was clipped by 1 base and J by 10 bases, with 11 bases between them. This CDR3 has 12 residues. Germline assignment: CDR1 SGHTA and CDR2 FQGNSA. DNA for the CDR3: TGTGCCAGCAGCTTAGGACTAGGACCCCAGTACTTC. It yields the protein CASSLGLGPQYF.

The V call is TRBV18, the J call TRBJ2-1, with 9 bases that match TRBD2. The trim removed 3 bases at V and 5 bases at J, leaving 8 bases unmatched. This CDR3 comprises 16 residues. CDR1 and CDR2 from the germline V gene are KGHSH and LQKENI. This CDR3 reads CASSPGAGGSHNEQFF. CDR3 DNA: TGTGCCAGCTCACCCGGAGCGGGGGGATCACACAATGAGCAGTTCTTC.

CDR3 sequence reads: CASSPQQLDRGYGYTF. The CDR3 DNA reads TGTGCCAGCTCACCGCAACAACTGGACAGGGGCTATGGCTACACCTTC. This chain links TRBV18 with TRBJ1-2, with 9 bases fitting TRBD1. This CDR3 has 16 residues. Germline lookup yields CDR1 KGHSH and CDR2 LQKENI. After removal of 3 bases from V and 4 bases from J, the junction contained 9 bases not matched to a gene.